These 7 T cell receptor beta chains were sequenced from one sample in a study of shared clonotypes between healthy human individuals. The data were produced by immunoSEQ multiplex PCR, yet TCRdb's version contains in-frame clones alone and is incomplete. The sample includes around 2.5 million clones, 93% seen only once; the top ten take approximately 0.35%. Sequenced: naive CD4+ T cells from PBMCs. Subset noted: CD45RA+ positively selected. Every receptor here comes from a man between 18 and 29 years old in good health. Some clones in this sample may be carry-over from other donors' samples.

This chain connects TRBV6-1 to TRBJ2-2, with 9 positions matching TRBD2. Germline CDR1 and CDR2: MNHNS and SASEGT. The CDR3 has 15 residues. With 7 bases clipped from V and 1 base from J, the junction kept 4 bases outside the gene matches. CDR3 protein: CASKPTSGNTGELFF. The CDR3 DNA reads TGTGCCAGCAAACCGACTAGCGGGAACACCGGGGAGCTGTTTTTT.

The rearrangement uses TRBV5-6 and TRBJ1-1, with D unclear. CDR1 and CDR2 (germline): SGHDT, YYEEEE. The CDR3 runs to 14 residues. Trimming removed 5 bases from V and 0 bases from J, with 11 bases in between. CDR3 loop: CASRADGLNTEAFF. DNA of the CDR3: TGTGCCAGCAGGGCGGACGGCTTGAACACTGAAGCTTTCTTT.

The rearrangement links TRBV2 to TRBJ2-3, with D unclear. The V end was cut by 6 bases, the J end by 1 base, with 5 bases between. This CDR3 is 12 amino acids long. Germline CDR1 reads SNHLY; CDR2 reads FYNNEI. The CDR3, as DNA: TGTGCCAGCAGCCCGGGCACAGATACGCAGTATTTT. The encoded protein is CASSPGTDTQYF.

This clone has a handful of counts. The chain joins TRBV5-1 to TRBJ1-5; D perhaps matches TRBD1 (6 bases). CDR3 length: 15 amino acids. Germline V gene lookup returns CDR1 SGHRS and CDR2 YFSETQ. Trimming took off 2 bases at V and 7 bases at J, with 16 bases between the two ends. The CDR3 DNA is TGCGCCAGCAGCTTATCCCCAGGGGCCGAGCAGCCCCAGCATTTT. It specifies CASSLSPGAEQPQHF. Drawing the rest from reference TRBV5-1 and TRBJ1-5, the complete variable domain is KAGVTQTPRYLIKTRGQQVTLSCSPISGHRSVSWYQQTPGQGLQFLFEYFSETQRNKGNFPGRFSGRQFSNSRSEMNVSTLELGDSALYLCASSLSPGAEQPQHFGDGTRLSIL.

In its sample, this clone was seen once. This chain uses TRBV15 with TRBJ2-2; D is perhaps TRBD1 or TRBD2 (5 bases each). The CDR3 is 14 amino acids. Trimming shortened V by 6 bases and J by 4 bases, and 12 bases separated the two germline ends. Germline V gene data show CDR1 as LNHNV and CDR2 as YYDKDF (reference sequence). This CDR3 reads CATRQTGATGELFF. The CDR3 DNA reads TGTGCCACCAGACAGACCGGGGCCACCGGGGAGCTGTTTTTT.

The rearrangement links TRBV11-2 to TRBJ2-7; D call uncertain. Between the trimmed V and J ends, which lost 2 bases and 4 bases, there was a span of 12 bases. The V gene's germline CDR1 is SGHAT and CDR2 FQNNGV. The CDR3 extends over 14 amino acids. The CDR3 spells CASSLIRFGYEQYF. CDR3 in DNA: TGTGCCAGCAGCTTAATTAGGTTTGGGTACGAGCAGTACTTC. Complete variable domain (other parts from reference TRBV11-2 and TRBJ2-7): EAGVAQSPRYKIIEKRQSVAFWCNPISGHATLYWYQQILGQGPKLLIQFQNNGVVDDSQLPKDRFSAERLKGVDSTLKIQPAKLEDSAVYLCASSLIRFGYEQYFGPGTRLTVT.

V and J are TRBV11-2 and TRBJ2-4; unclear D gene. Germline V gives CDR1 SGHAT, CDR2 FQNNGV. Between the trimmed V and J ends, which lost 5 bases and 0 bases, there was a span of 20 bases. The CDR3 is made up of 18 amino acids. For the CDR3, the DNA is TGTGCCAGCAGCCCATGGACGGTGGAAAAATTAGCCAAAAACATTCAGTACTTC. The encoded protein is CASSPWTVEKLAKNIQYF.